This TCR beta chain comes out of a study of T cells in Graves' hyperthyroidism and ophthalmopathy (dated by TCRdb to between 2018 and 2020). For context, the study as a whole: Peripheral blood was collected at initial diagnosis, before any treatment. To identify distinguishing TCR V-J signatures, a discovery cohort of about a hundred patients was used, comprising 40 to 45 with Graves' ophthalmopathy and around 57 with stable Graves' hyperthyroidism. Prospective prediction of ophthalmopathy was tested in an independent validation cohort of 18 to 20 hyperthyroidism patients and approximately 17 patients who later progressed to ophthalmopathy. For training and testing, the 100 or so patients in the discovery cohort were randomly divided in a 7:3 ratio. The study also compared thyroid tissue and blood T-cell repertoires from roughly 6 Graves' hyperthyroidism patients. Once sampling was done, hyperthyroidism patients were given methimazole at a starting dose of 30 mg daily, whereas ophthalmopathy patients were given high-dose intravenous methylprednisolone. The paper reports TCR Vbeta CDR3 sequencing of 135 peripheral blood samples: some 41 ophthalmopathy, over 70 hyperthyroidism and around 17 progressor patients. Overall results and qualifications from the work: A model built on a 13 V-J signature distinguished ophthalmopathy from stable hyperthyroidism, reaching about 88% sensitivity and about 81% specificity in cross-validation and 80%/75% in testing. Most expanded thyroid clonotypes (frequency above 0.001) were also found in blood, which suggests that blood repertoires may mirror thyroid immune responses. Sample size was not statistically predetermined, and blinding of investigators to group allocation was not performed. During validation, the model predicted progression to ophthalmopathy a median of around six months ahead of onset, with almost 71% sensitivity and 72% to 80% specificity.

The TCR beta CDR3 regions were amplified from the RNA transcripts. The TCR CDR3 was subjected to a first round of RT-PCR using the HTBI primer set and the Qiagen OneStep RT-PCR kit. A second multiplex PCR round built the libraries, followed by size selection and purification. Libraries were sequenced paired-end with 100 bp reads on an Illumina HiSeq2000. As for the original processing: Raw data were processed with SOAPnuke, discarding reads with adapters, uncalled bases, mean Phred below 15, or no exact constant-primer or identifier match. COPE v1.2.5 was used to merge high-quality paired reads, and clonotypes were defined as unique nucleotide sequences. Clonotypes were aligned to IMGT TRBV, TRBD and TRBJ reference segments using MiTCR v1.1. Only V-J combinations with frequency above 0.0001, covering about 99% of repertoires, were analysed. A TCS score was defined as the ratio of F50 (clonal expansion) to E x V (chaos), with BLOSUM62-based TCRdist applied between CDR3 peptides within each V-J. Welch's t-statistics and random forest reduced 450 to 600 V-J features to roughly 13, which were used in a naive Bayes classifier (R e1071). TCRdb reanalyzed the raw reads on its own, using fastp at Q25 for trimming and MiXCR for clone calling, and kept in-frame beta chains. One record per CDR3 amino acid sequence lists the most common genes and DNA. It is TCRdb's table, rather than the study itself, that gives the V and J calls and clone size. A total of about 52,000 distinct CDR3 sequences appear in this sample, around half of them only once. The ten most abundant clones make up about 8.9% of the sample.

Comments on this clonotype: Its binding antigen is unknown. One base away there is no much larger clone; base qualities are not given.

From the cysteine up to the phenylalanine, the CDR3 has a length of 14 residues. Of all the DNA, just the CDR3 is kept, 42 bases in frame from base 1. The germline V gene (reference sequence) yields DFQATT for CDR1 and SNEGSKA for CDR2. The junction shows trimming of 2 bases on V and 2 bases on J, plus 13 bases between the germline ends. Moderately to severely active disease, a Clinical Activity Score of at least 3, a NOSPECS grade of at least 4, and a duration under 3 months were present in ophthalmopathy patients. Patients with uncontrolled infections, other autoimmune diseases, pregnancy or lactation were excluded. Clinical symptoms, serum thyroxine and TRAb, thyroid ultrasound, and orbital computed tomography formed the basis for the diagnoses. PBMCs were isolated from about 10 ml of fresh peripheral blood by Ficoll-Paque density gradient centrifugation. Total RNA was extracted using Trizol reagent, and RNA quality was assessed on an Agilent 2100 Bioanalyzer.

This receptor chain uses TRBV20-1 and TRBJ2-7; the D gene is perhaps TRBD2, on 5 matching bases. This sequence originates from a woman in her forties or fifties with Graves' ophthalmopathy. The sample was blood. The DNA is TGCAGTGCTAGATCAAGCGGCTACGCCTACGAGCAGTACTTC. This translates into CSARSSGYAYEQYF.